Below, 4 T cell receptor beta chains from the same sample are listed, as sequenced in a study of blood T cell repertoires in COVID-19. Assay used: immunoSEQ multiplex PCR; TCRdb lists only in-frame clones, some missing. The sample shows some 280,000 clones, 86% of them seen only once. Sequenced input: peripheral blood. All receptors derive from a woman between 25 and 40 years old with active or convalescent COVID-19.

The chain has TRBV11-2 and TRBJ1-5, with 9 bases lining up with TRBD1. V shed 5 bases and J 4 bases; nucleotides not matched to a gene: 6. The V gene's germline CDR1 is SGHAT and CDR2 FQNNGV. The CDR3 covers 15 residues. The CDR3 nucleotides are TGTGCCAGCAGCCCGGGACAGGGACGTAATCAGCCCCAGCATTTT. Its translation is CASSPGQGRNQPQHF.

The V gene is TRBV7-9, the J gene TRBJ2-7; 7 bases align to TRBD2. The J segment lost 2 bases and the V segment lost 5 bases, leaving 12 bases of the junction unmatched. The CDR3 spans 16 residues. The germline V gene encodes CDR1 SEHNR and CDR2 FQNEAQ (reference sequence). The CDR3 DNA follows: TGTGCCAGCAGCCCAGCCGGTGGGGGGGAGACCTACGAGCAGTACTTC. Amino acid sequence: CASSPAGGGETYEQYF.

The rearrangement uses TRBV6-2 or TRBV6-3 and TRBJ2-1; no firm D call. CDR3 length: 12 residues. V was trimmed by 1 base and J by 6 bases, leaving 4 bases between them. The V gene's germline CDR1 is MNHEY and CDR2 SVGEGT. The CDR3 bases are TGTGCCAGCAGTTACTGGGCCAATGAGCAGTTCTTC. It encodes CASSYWANEQFF.

The chain couples TRBV5-1 to TRBJ2-3, with 11 positions matching TRBD1. Losses at the gene ends were 2 bases for V and 2 bases for J; bases not matched to a gene: 1. This CDR3 comprises 15 residues. The germline gives CDR1 SGHRS, CDR2 YFSETQ. The chain's CDR3 is CASSFGQGATDTQYF. The CDR3 nucleotides are TGCGCCAGCAGCTTCGGACAGGGGGCCACAGATACGCAGTATTTT. Variable domain in full (rest from reference TRBV5-1 and TRBJ2-3): KAGVTQTPRYLIKTRGQQVTLSCSPISGHRSVSWYQQTPGQGLQFLFEYFSETQRNKGNFPGRFSGRQFSNSRSEMNVSTLELGDSALYLCASSFGQGATDTQYFGPGTRLTVL.